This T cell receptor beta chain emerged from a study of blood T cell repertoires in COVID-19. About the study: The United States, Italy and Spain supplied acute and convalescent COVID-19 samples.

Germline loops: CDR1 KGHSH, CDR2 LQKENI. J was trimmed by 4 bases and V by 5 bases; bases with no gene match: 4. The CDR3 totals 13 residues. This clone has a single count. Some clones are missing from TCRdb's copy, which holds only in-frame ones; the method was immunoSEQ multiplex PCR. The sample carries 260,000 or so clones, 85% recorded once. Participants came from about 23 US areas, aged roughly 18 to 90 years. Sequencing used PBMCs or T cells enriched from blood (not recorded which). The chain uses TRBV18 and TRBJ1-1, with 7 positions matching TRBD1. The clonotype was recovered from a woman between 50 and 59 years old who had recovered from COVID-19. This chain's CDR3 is CASSTQGGTEAFF. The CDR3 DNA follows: TGTGCCAGCTCAACGCAGGGGGGCACTGAAGCTTTCTTT.